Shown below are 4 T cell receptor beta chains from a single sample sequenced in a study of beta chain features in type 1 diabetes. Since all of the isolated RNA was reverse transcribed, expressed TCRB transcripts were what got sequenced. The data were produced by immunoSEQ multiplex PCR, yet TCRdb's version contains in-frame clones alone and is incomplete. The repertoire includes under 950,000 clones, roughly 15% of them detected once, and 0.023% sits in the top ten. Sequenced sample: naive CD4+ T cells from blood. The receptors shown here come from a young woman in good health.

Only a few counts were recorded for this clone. CDR3 coding DNA: TGTGCCAGCGGGCGGGTGAACACTGAAGCTTTCTTT. It encodes CASGRVNTEAFF. The chain is built from TRBV6-1 and TRBJ1-1; no reliable D call. V lost 8 bases to trimming and J lost 0 bases, with 7 bases between them. The germline CDR1 and CDR2 sequences are MNHNS and SASEGT. This CDR3 is 12 amino acids long.

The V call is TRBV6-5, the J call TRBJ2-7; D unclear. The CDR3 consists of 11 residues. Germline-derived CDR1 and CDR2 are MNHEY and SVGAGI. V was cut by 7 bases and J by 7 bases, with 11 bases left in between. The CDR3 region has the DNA TGTGCCAGCACCCACGGTCGGGAGCAGTACTTC. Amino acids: CASTHGREQYF.

CDR3 sequence: CASSEALGTQNIQYF. The CDR3 DNA is TGTGCCAGCAGTGAAGCGCTGGGGACCCAAAACATTCAGTACTTC. This rearrangement joins TRBV2 to TRBJ2-4; D possibly matches TRBD1 or TRBD2 (5 bases each). The germline V gene has CDR1 SNHLY and CDR2 FYNNEI. This CDR3 region has 15 residues. Trimming took off 0 bases at V and 5 bases at J, with 11 bases between the two ends.

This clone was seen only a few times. CDR3 in amino acids: CASSPTQSAAGPYGYTF. The CDR3 nucleotides are TGTGCCAGTAGTCCGACGCAAAGCGCGGCAGGTCCCTATGGCTACACCTTC. The chain is built from TRBV19 and TRBJ1-2; D gene unclear. V lost 5 bases and J lost 4, with 23 bases in between. Per the germline V gene, CDR1 is LNHDA and CDR2 is SQIVND (reference sequence). This CDR3 is built from 17 residues. Full variable domain (outside the CDR3, taken from reference TRBV19 and TRBJ1-2): DGGITQSPKYLFRKEGQNVTLSCEQNLNHDAMYWYRQDPGQGLRLIYYSQIVNDFQKGDIAEGYSVSREKKESFPLTVTSAQKNPTAFYLCASSPTQSAAGPYGYTFGSGTRLTVV.